Each of the 16 T cell receptor beta chains below was sequenced from the same sample in a study of CD8 T cells in Susac syndrome. RNA was extracted with the RNeasy kit, and a quantity of about 0.45 to 1 ug was reverse transcribed using random hexamers. TCRdb re-derived calls from the immunoSEQ multiplex PCR reads in MiXCR, one entry per CDR3 protein. The table records 75,000 to 100,000 distinct CDR3 sequences, 94% of them present only once. Source material: CD8+ T cells from PBMCs. The source is a human donor with Susac syndrome.

The chain couples TRBV27 to TRBJ2-1; no clear D. Looked up from germline, CDR1 is MNHEY and CDR2 is SMNVEV (reference sequence). This CDR3 contains 12 residues. Trimming cost V 3 bases and J 9 bases, with 9 bases left between them. CDR3 coding DNA: TGTGCCAGCAGTTTCAGTAGCAGTGAGCAGTTCTTC. Its protein is CASSFSSSEQFF.

This clonotype was detected only once. J is TRBJ2-7 and V is TRBV29-1; 8 bases map to TRBD1. The germline CDR1 and CDR2 sequences are SQVTM and ANQGSEA. Losses at the gene ends were 5 bases for V and 0 bases for J; bases not matched to a gene: 9. The CDR3 has 15 residues. The CDR3 sequence: CSVSWGDRSSYEQYF. CDR3 nucleotide sequence: TGCAGCGTTTCGTGGGGGGACAGGAGCTCCTACGAGCAGTACTTC.

The J gene is TRBJ2-5, the V gene TRBV29-1; D gene unclear. V was pared by 1 base and J by 2 bases, with 17 bases between. Germline V gene data show CDR1 as SQVTM and CDR2 as ANQGSEA. CDR3 size: 16 residues. CDR3 protein: CSVEGKGYITQETQYF. The DNA of the CDR3 is TGCAGCGTTGAAGGGAAGGGCTACATAACTCAAGAGACCCAGTACTTC.

This clonotype has just a few counts. The chain joins TRBV5-6 to TRBJ1-2; D remains ambiguous. This CDR3 region has 13 residues. V gave up 0 bases and J gave up 5 bases, with 8 bases separating them. Germline loops: CDR1 SGHDT, CDR2 YYEEEE. CDR3 in amino acids: CASSLEGSYGYTF. The CDR3 coding sequence is TGTGCCAGCAGCTTGGAGGGCTCTTATGGCTACACCTTC.

This clonotype was detected a few times. J is TRBJ2-1 and V is TRBV12-3 or TRBV12-4, with 10 positions matching TRBD2. The CDR3 totals 16 residues. V dropped 9 bases and J dropped 3; count of bases not matched to a gene: 11. The CDR3 loop reads CASSALERGGYNEQFF. The CDR3 DNA reads as TGTGCCAGTAGTGCCTTAGAGCGGGGGGGCTACAATGAGCAGTTCTTC.

A word on this clonotype: The germline gene is not matched at one end of the junction; a read error may be the cause. V is TRBV30 and J is TRBJ1-5; D remains ambiguous. CDR3 length: 13 amino acids. The V gene's germline CDR1 is GTSNPN and CDR2 SVGIG (reference sequence). As DNA, the CDR3 is TGTGCCTGGTCCTTAGGTCCCAATCAGCTCCAGCACTTT. Its translation: CAWSLGPNQLQHF.

The V and J genes are TRBV7-9 and TRBJ2-1; TRBD2 agrees at 8 bases. V trimming: 3 bases; J trimming: 4 bases; junction bases outside the gene matches: 5. Per the germline V gene, CDR1 is SEHNR and CDR2 is FQNEAQ (reference sequence). The length of the CDR3 is 15 residues. Here the CDR3 DNA reads TGTGCCAGCAGCTTGGGGACTAGTCTTTACAATGAGCAGTTCTTC. It translates to CASSLGTSLYNEQFF. Together with reference TRBV7-9 and TRBJ2-1, the CDR3 gives the full variable domain: DTGVSQNPRHKITKRGQNVTFRCDPISEHNRLYWYRQTLGQGPEFLTYFQNEAQLEKSRLLSDRFSAERPKGSFSTLEIQRTEQGDSAMYLCASSLGTSLYNEQFFGPGTRLTVL.

This clonotype showed up just once. This chain links TRBV30 with TRBJ2-7; D possibly matches TRBD1 or TRBD2 (5 bases each). The CDR3 sequence is 13 residues long. Between the trimmed V and J ends, which lost 3 bases and 7 bases, there was a span of 16 bases. CDR1 is GTSNPN, CDR2 SVGIG, per germline (reference sequence). The CDR3 nucleotides read TGTGCCTGGAGCGGGGCAGCCCCAGGGGAGCAGTACTTC. Its translation is CAWSGAAPGEQYF.

This sequence joins TRBV20-1 and TRBJ2-5; TRBD2 matches 16 bases. With 6 bases clipped from V and 9 bases from J, the junction kept 16 bases outside the gene matches. This CDR3 has 17 amino acids. Looked up from germline, CDR1 is DFQATT and CDR2 is SNEGSKA (reference sequence). The CDR3 loop is CSAPGLAGGPLGVPQYF. The DNA for the CDR3 is TGCAGTGCCCCGGGACTAGCGGGGGGGCCTCTCGGGGTGCCCCAGTACTTC.

V gene TRBV7-8 combines with J gene TRBJ1-5; D might be TRBD1 (5 bases). Trimming stripped 4 bases from V and 0 bases from J, with 13 bases between. The CDR3 totals 16 residues. Germline CDR1 is SGHVS and CDR2 is FQNEAQ. The CDR3 bases are TGTGCCAGCAGCTCACCGGGACGGATTAGCAATCAGCCCCAGCATTTT. It encodes CASSSPGRISNQPQHF.

The rearrangement uses TRBV12-5 and TRBJ2-2; D remains unclear. V was pared by 1 base and J by 0 bases, with 12 bases between. CDR3 size: 17 residues. CDR1 and CDR2 from the germline V gene are LGHNT and FRNRAP. CDR3 loop: CASGLATTDSNTGELFF. CDR3 DNA sequence: TGTGCTAGTGGTTTGGCAACGACGGATTCGAACACCGGGGAGCTGTTTTTT.

The chain has TRBV20-1 and TRBJ2-1; D gene uncertain. The CDR3 has 14 amino acids. V was trimmed by 0 bases and J by 2 bases, leaving 8 bases between them. CDR1 is DFQATT and CDR2 is SNEGSKA in the germline V gene (reference sequence). The CDR3 DNA follows: TGCAGTGCTAGAGACCGAGACACCTACAATGAGCAGTTCTTC. Encoded protein: CSARDRDTYNEQFF.

The V gene is TRBV4-1, the J gene TRBJ1-1; D unresolved. V was shortened by 0 bases and J by 1 base, with 9 bases between the two germline ends. Germline V gene lookup returns CDR1 MGHRA and CDR2 YSYEKL. The CDR3 has 15 residues. CDR3 in DNA: TGCGCCAGCAGCCAAGATGAAGGGAGGAACACTGAAGCTTTCTTT. Translated: CASSQDEGRNTEAFF.

This clonotype appeared a single time. The gene calls are TRBV4-1 and TRBJ2-1, with D possibly being TRBD2 (5 bases). The germline V and J ends were trimmed by 6 bases and 10 bases, with 10 bases remaining between them. The CDR3 spans 11 residues. Germline assignment: CDR1 MGHRA and CDR2 YSYEKL. CDR3 protein: CASSLREEQFF. Written as DNA, the CDR3 is TGCGCCAGCAGTCTTAGGGAGGAGCAGTTCTTC.

The chain combines TRBV13 with TRBJ2-1, with D possibly matching TRBD2 (6 bases). The CDR3 has 14 residues. Germline V gives CDR1 PRHDT, CDR2 FYEKMQ (reference sequence). V was pared by 1 base and J by 8 bases, with 12 bases between. This CDR3 reads CASSLVGRRDEQFF. In DNA form, the CDR3 reads TGTGCCAGCAGCTTAGTTGGCCGGAGGGATGAGCAGTTCTTC.

The genes are TRBV18 and TRBJ2-6; a possible D gene is TRBD2 (6 bases). The V end lost 2 bases, the J end lost 1 base, and 9 bases lay between the germline ends. Looked up from germline, CDR1 is KGHSH and CDR2 is LQKENI. The length of the CDR3 is 16 residues. Here the CDR3 DNA reads TGTGCCAGCTCACCAACCGGGACTTCTGGGGCCAACGTCCTGACTTTC. Translated, it gives CASSPTGTSGANVLTF. Variable domain in full (rest from reference TRBV18 and TRBJ2-6): NAGVMQNPRHLVRRRGQEARLRCSPMKGHSHVYWYRQLPEEGLKFMVYLQKENIIDESGMPKERFSAEFPKEGPSILRIQQVVRGDSAAYFCASSPTGTSGANVLTFGAGSRLTVL.